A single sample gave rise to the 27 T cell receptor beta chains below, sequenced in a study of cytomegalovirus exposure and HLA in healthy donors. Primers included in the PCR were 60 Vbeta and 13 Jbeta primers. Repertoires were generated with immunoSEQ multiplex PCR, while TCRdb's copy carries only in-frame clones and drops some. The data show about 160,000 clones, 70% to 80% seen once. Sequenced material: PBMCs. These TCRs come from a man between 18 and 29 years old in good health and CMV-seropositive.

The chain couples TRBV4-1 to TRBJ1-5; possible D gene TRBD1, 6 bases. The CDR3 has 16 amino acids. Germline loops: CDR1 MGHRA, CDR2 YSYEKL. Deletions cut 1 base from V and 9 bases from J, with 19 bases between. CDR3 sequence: CASSQVPGDGGRPQHF. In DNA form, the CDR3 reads TGCGCCAGCAGCCAAGTTCCCGGGGACGGGGGGCGGCCCCAGCATTTT.

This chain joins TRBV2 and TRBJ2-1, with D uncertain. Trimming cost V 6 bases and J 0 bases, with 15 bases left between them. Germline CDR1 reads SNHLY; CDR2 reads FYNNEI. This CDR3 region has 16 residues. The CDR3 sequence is CASSVQLPSSYNEQFF. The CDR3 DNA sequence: TGTGCCAGCAGCGTACAGTTACCGAGCTCCTACAATGAGCAGTTCTTC.

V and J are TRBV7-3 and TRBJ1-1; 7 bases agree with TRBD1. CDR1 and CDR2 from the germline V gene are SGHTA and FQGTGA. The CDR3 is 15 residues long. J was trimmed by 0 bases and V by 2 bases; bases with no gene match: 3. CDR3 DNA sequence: TGTGCCAGCAGCTTACGAGGGGGCATGAACACTGAAGCTTTCTTT. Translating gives CASSLRGGMNTEAFF.

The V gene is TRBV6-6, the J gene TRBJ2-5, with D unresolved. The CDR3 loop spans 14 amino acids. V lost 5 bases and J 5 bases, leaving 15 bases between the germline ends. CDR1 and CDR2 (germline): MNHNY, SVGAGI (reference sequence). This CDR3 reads CASSLPSEAETQYF. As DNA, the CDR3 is TGTGCCAGCAGTCTCCCCTCAGAGGCTGAGACCCAGTACTTC.

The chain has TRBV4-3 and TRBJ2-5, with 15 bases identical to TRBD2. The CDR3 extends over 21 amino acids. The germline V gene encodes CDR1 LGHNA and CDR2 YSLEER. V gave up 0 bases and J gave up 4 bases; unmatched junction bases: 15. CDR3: CASSQDVGRWGLAGGIETQYF. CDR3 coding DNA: TGCGCCAGCAGCCAAGATGTTGGCAGGTGGGGACTAGCGGGGGGCATAGAGACCCAGTACTTC.

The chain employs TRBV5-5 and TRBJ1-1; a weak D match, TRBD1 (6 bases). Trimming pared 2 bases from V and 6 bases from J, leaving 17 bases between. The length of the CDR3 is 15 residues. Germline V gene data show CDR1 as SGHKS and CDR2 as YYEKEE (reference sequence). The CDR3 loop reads CASSFAASGGPEAFF. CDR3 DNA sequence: TGTGCCAGCAGCTTTGCAGCGTCCGGGGGGCCTGAAGCTTTCTTT.

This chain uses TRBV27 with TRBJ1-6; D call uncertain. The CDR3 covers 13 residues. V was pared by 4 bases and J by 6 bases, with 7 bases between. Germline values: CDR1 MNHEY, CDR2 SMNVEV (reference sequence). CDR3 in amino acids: CASSWQANSPLHF. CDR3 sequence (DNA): TGTGCCAGCAGTTGGCAGGCTAATTCACCCCTCCACTTT.

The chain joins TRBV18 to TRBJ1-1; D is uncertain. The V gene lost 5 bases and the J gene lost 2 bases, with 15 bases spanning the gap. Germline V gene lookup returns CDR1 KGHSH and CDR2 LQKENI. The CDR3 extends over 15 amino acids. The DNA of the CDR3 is TGTGCCAGCTCAACCAGTCTGCCGGGTAACACTGAAGCTTTCTTT. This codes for CASSTSLPGNTEAFF.

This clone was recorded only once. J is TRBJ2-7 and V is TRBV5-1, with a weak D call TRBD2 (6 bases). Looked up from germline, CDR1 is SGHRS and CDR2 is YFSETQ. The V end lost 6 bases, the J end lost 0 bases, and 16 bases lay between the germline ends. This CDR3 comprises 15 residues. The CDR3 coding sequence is TGCGCCAGCACCGAAACTAGCCCCAGCTCCTACGAGCAGTACTTC. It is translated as CASTETSPSSYEQYF.

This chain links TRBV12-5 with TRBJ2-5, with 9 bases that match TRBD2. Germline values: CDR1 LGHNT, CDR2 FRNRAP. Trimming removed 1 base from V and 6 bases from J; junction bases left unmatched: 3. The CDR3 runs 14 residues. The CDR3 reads CASGLDGLAQTQYF. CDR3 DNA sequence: TGTGCTAGTGGTTTGGACGGACTAGCGCAGACCCAGTACTTC.

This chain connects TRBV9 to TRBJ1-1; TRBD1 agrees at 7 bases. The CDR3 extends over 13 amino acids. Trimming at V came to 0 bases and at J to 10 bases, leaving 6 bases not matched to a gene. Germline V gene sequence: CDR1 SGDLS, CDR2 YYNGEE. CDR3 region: CASSVADRDIAFF. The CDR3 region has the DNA TGTGCCAGCAGCGTAGCTGACAGGGACATAGCTTTCTTT.

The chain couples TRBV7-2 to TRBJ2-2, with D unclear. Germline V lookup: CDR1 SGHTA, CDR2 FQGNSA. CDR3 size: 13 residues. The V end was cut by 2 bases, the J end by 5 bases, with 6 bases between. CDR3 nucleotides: TGTGCCAGCAGCTTATCCCTGACCGGGGAGCTGTTTTTT. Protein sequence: CASSLSLTGELFF.

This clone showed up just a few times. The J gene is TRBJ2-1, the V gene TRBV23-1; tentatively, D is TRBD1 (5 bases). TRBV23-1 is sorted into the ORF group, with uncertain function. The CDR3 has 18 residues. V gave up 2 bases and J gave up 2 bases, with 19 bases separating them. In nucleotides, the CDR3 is TGCGCCAGCAGTCAACCCCGGACAAAGAGAACCCCCTACAATGAGCAGTTCTTC. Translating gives CASSQPRTKRTPYNEQFF.

CDR3 DNA sequence: TGTGCCAGCAGCTCCAGGGATTCTTCACCCCTCCACTTT. The encoded protein is CASSSRDSSPLHF. This sequence joins TRBV13 and TRBJ1-6; D is possibly TRBD1 (5 bases). The germline V gene has CDR1 PRHDT and CDR2 FYEKMQ (reference sequence). The CDR3 covers 13 residues. V dropped 4 bases and J dropped 9 bases, with 10 bases sitting between them.

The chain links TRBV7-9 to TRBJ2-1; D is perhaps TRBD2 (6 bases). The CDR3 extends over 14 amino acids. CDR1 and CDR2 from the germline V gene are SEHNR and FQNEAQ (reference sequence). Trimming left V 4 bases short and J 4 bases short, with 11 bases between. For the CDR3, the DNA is TGTGCCAGCAGCTGGCGGGGAGAGTACAATGAGCAGTTCTTC. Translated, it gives CASSWRGEYNEQFF. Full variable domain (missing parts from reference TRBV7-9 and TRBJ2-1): DTGVSQNPRHKITKRGQNVTFRCDPISEHNRLYWYRQTLGQGPEFLTYFQNEAQLEKSRLLSDRFSAERPKGSFSTLEIQRTEQGDSAMYLCASSWRGEYNEQFFGPGTRLTVL.

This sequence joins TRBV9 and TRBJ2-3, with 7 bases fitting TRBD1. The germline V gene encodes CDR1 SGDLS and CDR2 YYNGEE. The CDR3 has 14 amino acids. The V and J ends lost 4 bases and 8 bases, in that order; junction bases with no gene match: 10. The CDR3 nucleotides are TGTGCCAGCAGCCTCGACAGGGAAGGGGGTACGCAGTATTTT. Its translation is CASSLDREGGTQYF.

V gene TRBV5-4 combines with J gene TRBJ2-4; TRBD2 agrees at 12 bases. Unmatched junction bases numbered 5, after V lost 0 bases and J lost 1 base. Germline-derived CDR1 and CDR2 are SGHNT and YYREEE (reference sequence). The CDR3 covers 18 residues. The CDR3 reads CASSLGGLAGNAKNIQYF. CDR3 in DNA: TGTGCCAGCAGCTTGGGCGGACTAGCGGGAAACGCCAAAAACATTCAGTACTTC.

CDR3 in amino acids: CASSQGTGPHTEAFF. The CDR3 DNA reads as TGTGCCAGCAGCCAAGGGACAGGGCCTCACACTGAAGCTTTCTTT. The V call is TRBV14, the J call TRBJ1-1, with 8 bases that match TRBD1. The V segment lost 1 base and the J segment 3 bases; nucleotides outside the gene matches: 4. Germline loops: CDR1 SGHDN, CDR2 FVKESK. The CDR3 is made up of 15 amino acids.

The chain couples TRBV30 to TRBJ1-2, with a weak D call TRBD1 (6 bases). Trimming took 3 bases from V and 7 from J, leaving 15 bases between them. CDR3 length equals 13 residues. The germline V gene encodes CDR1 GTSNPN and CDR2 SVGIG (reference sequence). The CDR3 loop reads CAWSNQRRGGYTF. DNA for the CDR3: TGTGCCTGGAGCAATCAGCGCAGGGGTGGCTACACCTTC.

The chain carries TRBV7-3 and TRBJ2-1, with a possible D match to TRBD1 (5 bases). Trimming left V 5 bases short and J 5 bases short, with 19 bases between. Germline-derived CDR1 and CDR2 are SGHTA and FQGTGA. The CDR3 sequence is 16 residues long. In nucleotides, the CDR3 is TGTGCCAGCAGCCAAACCCAGGGTTACCTTAACAATGAGCAGTTCTTC. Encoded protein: CASSQTQGYLNNEQFF.

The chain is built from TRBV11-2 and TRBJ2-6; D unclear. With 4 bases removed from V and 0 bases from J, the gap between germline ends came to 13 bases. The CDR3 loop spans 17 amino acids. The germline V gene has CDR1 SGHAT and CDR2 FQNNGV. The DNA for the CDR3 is TGTGCCAGCAGCTCAACCCCCTACGACTCTGGGGCCAACGTCCTGACTTTC. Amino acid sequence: CASSSTPYDSGANVLTF.

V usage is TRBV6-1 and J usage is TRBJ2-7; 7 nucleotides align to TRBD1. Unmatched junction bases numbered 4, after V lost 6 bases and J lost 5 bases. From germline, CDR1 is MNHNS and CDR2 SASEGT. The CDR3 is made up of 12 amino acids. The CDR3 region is CASSYRGHEQYF. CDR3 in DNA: TGTGCCAGCAGCTACAGGGGCCACGAGCAGTACTTC.

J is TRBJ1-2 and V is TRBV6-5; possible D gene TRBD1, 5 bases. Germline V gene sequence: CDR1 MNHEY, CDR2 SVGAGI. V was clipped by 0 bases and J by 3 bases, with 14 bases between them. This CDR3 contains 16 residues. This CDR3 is CASSYSPALGDYGYTF. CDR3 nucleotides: TGTGCCAGCAGTTACTCCCCGGCCCTAGGGGACTATGGCTACACCTTC.

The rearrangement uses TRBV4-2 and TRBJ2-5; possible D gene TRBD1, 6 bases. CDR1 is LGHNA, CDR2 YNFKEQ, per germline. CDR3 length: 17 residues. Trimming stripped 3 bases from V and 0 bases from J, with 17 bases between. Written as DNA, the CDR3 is TGTGCCAGCAGCCAGGGGGACATGAGAGGGGACCAAGAGACCCAGTACTTC. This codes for CASSQGDMRGDQETQYF.

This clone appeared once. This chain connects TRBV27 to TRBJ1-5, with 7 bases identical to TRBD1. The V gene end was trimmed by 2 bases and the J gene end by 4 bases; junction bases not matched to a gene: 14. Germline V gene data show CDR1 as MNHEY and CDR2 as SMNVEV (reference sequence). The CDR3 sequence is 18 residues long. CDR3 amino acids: CASSLRGGGVGFNQPQHF. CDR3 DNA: TGTGCCAGCAGTTTAAGAGGGGGCGGAGTCGGTTTTAATCAGCCCCAGCATTTT.

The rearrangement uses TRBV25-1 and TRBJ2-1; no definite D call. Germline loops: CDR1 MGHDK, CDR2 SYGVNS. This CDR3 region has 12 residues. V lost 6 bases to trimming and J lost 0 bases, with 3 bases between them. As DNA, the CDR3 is TGTGCCAGCAGCCACTCCTACAATGAGCAGTTCTTC. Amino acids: CASSHSYNEQFF.

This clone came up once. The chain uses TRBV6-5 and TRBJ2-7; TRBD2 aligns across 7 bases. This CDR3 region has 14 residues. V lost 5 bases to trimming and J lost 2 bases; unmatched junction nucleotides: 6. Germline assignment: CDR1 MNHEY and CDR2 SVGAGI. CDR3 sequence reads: CASSRQGTTYEQYF. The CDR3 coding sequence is TGTGCCAGCAGTCGACAAGGGACTACCTACGAGCAGTACTTC.